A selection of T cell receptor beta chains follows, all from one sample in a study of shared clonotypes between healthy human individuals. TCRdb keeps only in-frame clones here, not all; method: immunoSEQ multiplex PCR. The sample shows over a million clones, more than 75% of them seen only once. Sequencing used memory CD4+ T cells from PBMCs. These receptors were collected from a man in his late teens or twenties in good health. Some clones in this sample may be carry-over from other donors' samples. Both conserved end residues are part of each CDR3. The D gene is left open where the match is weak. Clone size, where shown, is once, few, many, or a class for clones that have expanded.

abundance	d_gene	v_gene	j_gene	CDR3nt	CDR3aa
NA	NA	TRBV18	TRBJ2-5	TGTGCCAGCTCACCTCAGGCCAGGCCAACCCAAGAGACCCAGTACTTC	CASSPQARPTQETQYF
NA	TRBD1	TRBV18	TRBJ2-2	TGTGCCAGCTCCACGGGACAGGGGAACACCGGGGAGCTGTTTTTT	CASSTGQGNTGELFF
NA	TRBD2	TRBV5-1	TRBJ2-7	TGCGCCAGCAGCCTCCCGGACGGAGCGGGGGAGCAGTACTTC	CASSLPDGAGEQYF
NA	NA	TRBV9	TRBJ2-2	TGTGCCAGCAGCCCCAGACGCGATGTGGCCGGGGAGCTGTTTTTT	CASSPRRDVAGELFF
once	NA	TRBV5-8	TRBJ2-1	TGTGCCAGCGGGCGGTGGCTAGCGCCCAATGAGCAGTTCTTC	CASGRWLAPNEQFF
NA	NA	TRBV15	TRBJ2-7	TGTGCCACCAGCAGATTCGGTGGAGAGCAGTACTTC	CATSRFGGEQYF
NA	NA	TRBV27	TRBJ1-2	TGTGCCAGCAGACCGACAGCTAACTATGGCTACACCTTC	CASRPTANYGYTF
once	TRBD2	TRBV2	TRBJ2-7	TGTGCCAGCAGGCCAACTAGCGGGAGTGTGGGGGAGCAGTACTTC	CASRPTSGSVGEQYF
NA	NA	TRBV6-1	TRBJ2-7	TGTGCCAGCAGTGAACATGGGGGGACCCTGATTTACGAGCAGTACTTC	CASSEHGGTLIYEQYF
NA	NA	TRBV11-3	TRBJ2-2	TGTGCCAGCAGCTCGGGCACCGGGGAGCTGTTTTTT	CASSSGTGELFF
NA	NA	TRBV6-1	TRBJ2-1	TGTGCCAGCAGGGTGAGCTATCAGTTCCACAATGAGCAGTTCTTC	CASRVSYQFHNEQFF
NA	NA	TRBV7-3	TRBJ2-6	TGTGCCAGCAGCTACGCCCCCTCTGGGGCCAACGTCCTGACTTTC	CASSYAPSGANVLTF
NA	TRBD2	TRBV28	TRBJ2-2	TGTGCCAGCAGCAACCCGGGAGGCGGGAGGAGGGGCGGGGAGCTGTTTTTT	CASSNPGGGRRGGELFF
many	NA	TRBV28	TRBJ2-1	TGTGCCAGCGGGACCTACAATGAGCAGTTCTTC	CASGTYNEQFF
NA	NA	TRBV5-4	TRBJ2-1	TGTGCCAGCAGCCTCTCGCAGGCAGCCTACAATGAGCAGTTCTTC	CASSLSQAAYNEQFF
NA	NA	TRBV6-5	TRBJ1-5	TGTGCCAGCAGTTACCTATGGACAAGAGATAATCAGCCCCAGCATTTT	CASSYLWTRDNQPQHF
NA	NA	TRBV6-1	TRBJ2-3	TGTGCCAGCAGTGAAGCGAGGATCGGAAGGGGCCGCAGCGGTAGCACAGATACGCAGTATTTT	CASSEARIGRGRSGSTDTQYF
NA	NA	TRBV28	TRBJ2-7	TGTGCCAGCGGGACTGGATCCTACGAGCAGTACTTC	CASGTGSYEQYF
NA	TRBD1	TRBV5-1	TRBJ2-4	TGCGCCAGCAGCCCGACCTTCCCGGGACAGGGGAGAACAGCCAAAAACATTCAGTACTTC	CASSPTFPGQGRTAKNIQYF
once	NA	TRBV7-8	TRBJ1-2	TGTGCCAGCAGCTTATGGGACACAAACTATGGCTACACCTTC	CASSLWDTNYGYTF
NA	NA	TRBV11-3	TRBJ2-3	TGTGCCAGCAGCTTAAGTACAGATACGCAGTATTTT	CASSLSTDTQYF
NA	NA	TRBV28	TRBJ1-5	TGTGCCAGTTTGATGGGGCGCTCAGATCAGCCCCAGCATTTT	CASLMGRSDQPQHF